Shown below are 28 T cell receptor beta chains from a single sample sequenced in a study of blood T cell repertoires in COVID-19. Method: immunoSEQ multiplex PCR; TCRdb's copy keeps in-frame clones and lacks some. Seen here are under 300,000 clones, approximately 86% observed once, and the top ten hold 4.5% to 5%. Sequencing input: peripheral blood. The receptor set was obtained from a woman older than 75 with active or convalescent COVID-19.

The CDR3 region is CSVGGNEKLFF. The DNA of the CDR3 is TGCAGCGTTGGAGGGAATGAAAAACTGTTTTTT. This chain connects TRBV29-1 to TRBJ1-4; D gene ambiguous. Trimming removed 4 bases at V and 5 bases at J, with 5 bases between. The CDR3 is 11 amino acids. CDR1 SQVTM and CDR2 ANQGSEA come from the germline V gene.

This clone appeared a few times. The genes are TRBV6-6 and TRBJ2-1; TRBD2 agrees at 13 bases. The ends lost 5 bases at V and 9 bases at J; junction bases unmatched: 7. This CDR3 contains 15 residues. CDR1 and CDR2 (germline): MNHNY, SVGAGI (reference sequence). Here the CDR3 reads CASSGLAGEYGEQFF. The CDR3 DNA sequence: TGTGCCAGCAGTGGACTAGCGGGAGAGTATGGTGAGCAGTTCTTC.

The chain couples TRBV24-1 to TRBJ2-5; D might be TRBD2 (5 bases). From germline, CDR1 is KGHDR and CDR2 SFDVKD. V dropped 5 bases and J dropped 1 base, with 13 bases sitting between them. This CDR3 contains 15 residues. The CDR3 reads CATSAGGQSQETQYF. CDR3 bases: TGTGCCACCAGTGCTGGAGGCCAGTCCCAAGAGACCCAGTACTTC.

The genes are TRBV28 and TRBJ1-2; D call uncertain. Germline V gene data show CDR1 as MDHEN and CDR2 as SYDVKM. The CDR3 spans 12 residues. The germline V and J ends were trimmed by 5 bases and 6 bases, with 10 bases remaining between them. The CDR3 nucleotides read TGTGCCAGCAGTCAAAACGGGGATGGCTACACCTTC. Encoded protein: CASSQNGDGYTF.

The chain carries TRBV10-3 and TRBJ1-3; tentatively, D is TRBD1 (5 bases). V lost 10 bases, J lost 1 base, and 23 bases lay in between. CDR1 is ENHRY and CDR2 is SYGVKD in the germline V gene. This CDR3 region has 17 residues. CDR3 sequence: CATAGVGPSLSGNTIYF. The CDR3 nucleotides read TGTGCCACCGCGGGGGTCGGGCCCTCCCTATCTGGAAACACCATATATTTT.

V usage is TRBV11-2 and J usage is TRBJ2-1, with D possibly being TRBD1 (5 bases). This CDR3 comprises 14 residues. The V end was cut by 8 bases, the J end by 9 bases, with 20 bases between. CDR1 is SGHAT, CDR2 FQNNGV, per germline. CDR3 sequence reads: CASSGLVFGFEQFF. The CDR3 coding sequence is TGTGCCAGCTCAGGGCTCGTATTTGGGTTTGAGCAGTTCTTC. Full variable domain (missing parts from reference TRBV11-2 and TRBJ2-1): EAGVAQSPRYKIIEKRQSVAFWCNPISGHATLYWYQQILGQGPKLLIQFQNNGVVDDSQLPKDRFSAERLKGVDSTLKIQPAKLEDSAVYLCASSGLVFGFEQFFGPGTRLTVL.

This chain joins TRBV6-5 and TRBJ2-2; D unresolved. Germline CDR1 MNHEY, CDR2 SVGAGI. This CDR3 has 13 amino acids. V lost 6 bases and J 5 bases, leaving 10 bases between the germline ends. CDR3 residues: CASRVAGTGELFF. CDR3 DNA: TGTGCCAGCAGAGTGGCAGGAACCGGGGAGCTGTTTTTT.

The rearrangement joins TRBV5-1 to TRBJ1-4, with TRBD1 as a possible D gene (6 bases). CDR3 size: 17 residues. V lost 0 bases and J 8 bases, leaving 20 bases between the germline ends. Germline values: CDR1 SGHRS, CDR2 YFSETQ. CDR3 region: CASSLALGVGGWEKLFF. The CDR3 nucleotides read TGCGCCAGCAGCTTGGCCCTCGGTGTAGGGGGATGGGAAAAACTGTTTTTT.

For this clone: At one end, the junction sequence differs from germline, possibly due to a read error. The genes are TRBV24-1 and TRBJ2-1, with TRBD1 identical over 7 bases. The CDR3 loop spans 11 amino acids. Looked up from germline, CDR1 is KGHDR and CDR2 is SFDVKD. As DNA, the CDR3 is TGTGCCACCAGTGATGTCAGGGGGTGGCTCTTC. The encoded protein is CATSDVRGWLF.

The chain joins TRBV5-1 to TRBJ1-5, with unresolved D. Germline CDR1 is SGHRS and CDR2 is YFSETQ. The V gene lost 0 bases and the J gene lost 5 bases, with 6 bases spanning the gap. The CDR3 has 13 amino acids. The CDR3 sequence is CASSLAPDQPQHF. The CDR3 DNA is TGCGCCAGCAGCTTGGCCCCTGATCAGCCCCAGCATTTT. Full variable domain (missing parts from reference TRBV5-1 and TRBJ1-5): KAGVTQTPRYLIKTRGQQVTLSCSPISGHRSVSWYQQTPGQGLQFLFEYFSETQRNKGNFPGRFSGRQFSNSRSEMNVSTLELGDSALYLCASSLAPDQPQHFGDGTRLSIL.

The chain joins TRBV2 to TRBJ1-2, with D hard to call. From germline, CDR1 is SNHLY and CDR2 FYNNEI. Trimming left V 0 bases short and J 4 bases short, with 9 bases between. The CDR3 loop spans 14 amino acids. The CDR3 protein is CASSEASGIYGYTF. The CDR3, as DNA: TGTGCCAGCAGTGAAGCCTCCGGGATCTATGGCTACACCTTC.

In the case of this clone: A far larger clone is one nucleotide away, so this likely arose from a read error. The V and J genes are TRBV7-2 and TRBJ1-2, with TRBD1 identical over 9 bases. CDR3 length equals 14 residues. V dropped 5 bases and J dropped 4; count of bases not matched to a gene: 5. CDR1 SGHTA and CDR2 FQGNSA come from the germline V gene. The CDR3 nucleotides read TGTGCCAGCAGCCCCGGGACAGGGACCTATGGCTACACCTTC. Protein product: CASSPGTGTYGYTF.

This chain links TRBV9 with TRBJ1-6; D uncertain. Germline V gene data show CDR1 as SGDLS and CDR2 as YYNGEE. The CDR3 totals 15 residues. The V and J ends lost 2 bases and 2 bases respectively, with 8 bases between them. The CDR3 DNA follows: TGTGCCAGCAGCGTCGGGTTACCCTATAATTCACCCCTCCACTTT. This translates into CASSVGLPYNSPLHF.

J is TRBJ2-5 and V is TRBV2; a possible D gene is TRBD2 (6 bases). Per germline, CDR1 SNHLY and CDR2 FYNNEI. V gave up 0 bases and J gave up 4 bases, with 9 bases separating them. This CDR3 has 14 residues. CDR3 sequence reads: CASSEAGRGETQYF. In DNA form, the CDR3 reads TGTGCCAGCAGTGAAGCAGGGCGGGGAGAGACCCAGTACTTC. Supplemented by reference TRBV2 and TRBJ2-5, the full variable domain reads EPEVTQTPSHQVTQMGQEVILRCVPISNHLYFYWYRQILGQKVEFLVSFYNNEISEKSEIFDDQFSVERPDGSNFTLKIRSTKLEDSAMYFCASSEAGRGETQYFGPGTRLLVL.

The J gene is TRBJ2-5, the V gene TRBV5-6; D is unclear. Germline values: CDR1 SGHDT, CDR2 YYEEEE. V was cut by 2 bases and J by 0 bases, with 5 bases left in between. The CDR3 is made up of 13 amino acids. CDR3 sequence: CASSFQYQETQYF. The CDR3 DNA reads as TGTGCCAGCAGCTTCCAGTACCAAGAGACCCAGTACTTC.

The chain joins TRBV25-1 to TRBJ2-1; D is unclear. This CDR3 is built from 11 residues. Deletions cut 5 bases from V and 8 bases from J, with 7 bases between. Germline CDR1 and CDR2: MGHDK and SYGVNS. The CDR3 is CASSLADEQFF. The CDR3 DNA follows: TGTGCCAGCAGTTTGGCGGATGAGCAGTTCTTC.

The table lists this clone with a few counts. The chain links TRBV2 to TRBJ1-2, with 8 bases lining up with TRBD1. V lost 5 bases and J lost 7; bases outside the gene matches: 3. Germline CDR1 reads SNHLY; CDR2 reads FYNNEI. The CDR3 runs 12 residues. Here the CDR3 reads CASSRTGSGYTF. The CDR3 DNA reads TGTGCCAGCAGTCGGACAGGGAGTGGCTACACCTTC. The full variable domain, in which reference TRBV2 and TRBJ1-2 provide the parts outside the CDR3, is EPEVTQTPSHQVTQMGQEVILRCVPISNHLYFYWYRQILGQKVEFLVSFYNNEISEKSEIFDDQFSVERPDGSNFTLKIRSTKLEDSAMYFCASSRTGSGYTFGSGTRLTVV.

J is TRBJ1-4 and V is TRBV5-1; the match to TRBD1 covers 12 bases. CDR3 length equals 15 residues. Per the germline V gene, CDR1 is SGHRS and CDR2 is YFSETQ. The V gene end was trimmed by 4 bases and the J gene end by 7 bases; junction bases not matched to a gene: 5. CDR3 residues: CASSIMGQGAEKLFF. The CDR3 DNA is TGCGCCAGCAGCATTATGGGACAGGGGGCTGAAAAACTGTTTTTT.

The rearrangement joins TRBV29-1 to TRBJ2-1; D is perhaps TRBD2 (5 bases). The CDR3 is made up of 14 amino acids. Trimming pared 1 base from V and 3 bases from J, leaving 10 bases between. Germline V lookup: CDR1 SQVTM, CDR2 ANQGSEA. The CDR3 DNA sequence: TGCAGCGTTGAAGGCCAGCGGAGCTACAATGAGCAGTTCTTC. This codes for CSVEGQRSYNEQFF.

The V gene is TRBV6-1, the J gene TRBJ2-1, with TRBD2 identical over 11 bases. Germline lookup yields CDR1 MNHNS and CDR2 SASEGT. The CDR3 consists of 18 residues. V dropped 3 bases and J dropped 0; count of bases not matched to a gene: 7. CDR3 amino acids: CASSDPFTSGSSYNEQFF. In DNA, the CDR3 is TGTGCCAGCAGTGACCCCTTTACTAGCGGGAGCTCCTACAATGAGCAGTTCTTC.

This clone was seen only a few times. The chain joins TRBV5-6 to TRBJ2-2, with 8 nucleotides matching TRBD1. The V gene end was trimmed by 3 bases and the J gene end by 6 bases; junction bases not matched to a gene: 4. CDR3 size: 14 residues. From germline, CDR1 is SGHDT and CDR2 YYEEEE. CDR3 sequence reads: CASSSQQGAGELFF. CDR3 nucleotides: TGTGCCAGCAGCTCGCAACAGGGGGCCGGGGAGCTGTTTTTT.

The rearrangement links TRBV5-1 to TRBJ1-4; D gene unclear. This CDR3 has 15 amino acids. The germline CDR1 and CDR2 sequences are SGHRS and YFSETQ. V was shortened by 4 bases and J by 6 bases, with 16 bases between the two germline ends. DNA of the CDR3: TGCGCCAGCAGCCCAAGACATCTGGGAGATGAAAAACTGTTTTTT. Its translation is CASSPRHLGDEKLFF.

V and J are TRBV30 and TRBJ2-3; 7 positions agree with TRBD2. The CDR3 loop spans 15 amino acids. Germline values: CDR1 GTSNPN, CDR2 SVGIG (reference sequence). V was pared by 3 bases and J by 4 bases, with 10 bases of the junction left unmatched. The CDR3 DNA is TGTGCCTGGAGCCGAACGGGAGGAAGCGCAGATACGCAGTATTTT. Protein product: CAWSRTGGSADTQYF.

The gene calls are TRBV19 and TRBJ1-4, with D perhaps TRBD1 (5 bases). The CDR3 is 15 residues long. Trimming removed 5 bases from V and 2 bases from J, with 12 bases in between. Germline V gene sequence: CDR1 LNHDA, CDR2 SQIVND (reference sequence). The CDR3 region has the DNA TGTGCCAGTAGTCCAACGGCAGGGACTAATGAAAAACTGTTTTTT. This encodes CASSPTAGTNEKLFF. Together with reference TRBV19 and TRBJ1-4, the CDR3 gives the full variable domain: DGGITQSPKYLFRKEGQNVTLSCEQNLNHDAMYWYRQDPGQGLRLIYYSQIVNDFQKGDIAEGYSVSREKKESFPLTVTSAQKNPTAFYLCASSPTAGTNEKLFFGSGTQLSVL.

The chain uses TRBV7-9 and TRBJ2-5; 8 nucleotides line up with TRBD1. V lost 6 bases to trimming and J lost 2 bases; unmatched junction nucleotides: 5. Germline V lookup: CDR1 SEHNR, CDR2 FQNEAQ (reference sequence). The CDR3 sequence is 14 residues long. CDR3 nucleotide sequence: TGTGCCAGCAGTCCCGGACAGGGACAAGAGACCCAGTACTTC. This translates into CASSPGQGQETQYF. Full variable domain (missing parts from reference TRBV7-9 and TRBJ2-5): DTGVSQNPRHKITKRGQNVTFRCDPISEHNRLYWYRQTLGQGPEFLTYFQNEAQLEKSRLLSDRFSAERPKGSFSTLEIQRTEQGDSAMYLCASSPGQGQETQYFGPGTRLLVL.

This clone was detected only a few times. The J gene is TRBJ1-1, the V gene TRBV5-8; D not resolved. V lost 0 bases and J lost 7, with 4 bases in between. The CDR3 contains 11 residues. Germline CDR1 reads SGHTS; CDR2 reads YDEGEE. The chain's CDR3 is CASSLVLEAFF. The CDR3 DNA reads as TGTGCCAGCAGCTTGGTTCTTGAAGCTTTCTTT.

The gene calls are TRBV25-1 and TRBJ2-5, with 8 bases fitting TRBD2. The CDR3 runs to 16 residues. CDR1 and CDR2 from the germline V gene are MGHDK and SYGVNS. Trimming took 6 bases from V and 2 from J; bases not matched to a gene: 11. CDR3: CASSLAGGRVQETQYF. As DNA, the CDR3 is TGTGCCAGCAGCTTGGCGGGGGGTCGAGTACAAGAGACCCAGTACTTC.

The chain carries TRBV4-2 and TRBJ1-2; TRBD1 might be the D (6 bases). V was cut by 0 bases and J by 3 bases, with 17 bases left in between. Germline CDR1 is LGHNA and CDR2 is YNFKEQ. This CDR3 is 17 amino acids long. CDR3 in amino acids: CASSQDGRGGAHYGYTF. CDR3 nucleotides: TGTGCCAGCAGCCAAGATGGTAGGGGGGGCGCTCACTATGGCTACACCTTC.